A selection of T cell receptor beta chains follows, all from one sample in a study of cytotoxic CD8 clonotypes in ibrutinib-treated CLL. TCRdb's table, derived via immunoSEQ multiplex PCR, lists solely in-frame clones and lacks some. The table shows about 140,000 clones, with less than 95% occurring only once. The sequenced sample was PBMCs, obtained after 12 months of ibrutinib treatment. These receptors came from a human donor with chronic lymphocytic leukemia. The CDR3 runs from the conserved cysteine through the conserved F or W. The D gene is left open where the match is weak. Part of the rows lack a size; the others show once, few, many or a class for expanded clones.

>TRBV28|.|TRBJ1-3|once
TGTGCCAGCAGCTTCCCTGGGGGTTTGTATGGAAACACCATATATTTT
CASSFPGGLYGNTIYF
>TRBV27|.|TRBJ2-3|.
TGTGCCAGCAGTTTAGGGATAAGGCGCACAGATACGCAGTATTTT
CASSLGIRRTDTQYF
>TRBV9|.|TRBJ2-2|.
TGTGCCAGCAGCGTAGCCAGGTCGGGCACCGGGGAGCTGTTTTTT
CASSVARSGTGELFF
>TRBV9|.|TRBJ2-2|.
TGTGCCAGCAGCGTACTTCTAGGGACCGGGGAGCTGTTTTTT
CASSVLLGTGELFF
>TRBV5-1|.|TRBJ2-5|.
TGCGCCAGCAGCTTGGACAGGCCACCTGAAGAGACCCAGTACTTC
CASSLDRPPEETQYF
>TRBV29-1|.|TRBJ1-6|.
TGCAGCGTAGGAAACAATAATTCACCCCTCCACTTT
CSVGNNNSPLHF
>TRBV9|.|TRBJ2-3|once
TGTGCCAGCAGCGGAAGGACAGCAAGCACAGATACGCAGTATTTT
CASSGRTASTDTQYF
>TRBV27|TRBD1|TRBJ2-6|.
TGTGCCAGCAGTTTCGGCAGGGGGCCTGGGGCCAACGTCCTGACTTTC
CASSFGRGPGANVLTF
>TRBV27|TRBD2|TRBJ2-1|.
TGTGCCAGCAACCCAATGGGGGCAGGGACTAGCGGGAGGGCCAGGAATGAGCAGTTCTTC
CASNPMGAGTSGRARNEQFF
>TRBV30|TRBD2|TRBJ2-4|.
TGTGCCTGGAGTTTATGGGGGGGTCTAGCCAAAAACATTCAGTACTTC
CAWSLWGGLAKNIQYF
>TRBV6-5|.|TRBJ1-1|.
TGTGCCAGCAGTTACATGGGTCACACTGAAGCTTTCTTT
CASSYMGHTEAFF
>TRBV4-2|.|TRBJ2-3|once
TGTGCCAGCAGCCAAGAAGGCTCACGGGGCACAGATACGCAGTATTTT
CASSQEGSRGTDTQYF
>TRBV7-9|TRBD2|TRBJ2-7|.
TGTGCCAGCAGCTCGACTAGCGGGAGATACGAGCAGTACTTC
CASSSTSGRYEQYF
>TRBV28|.|TRBJ1-3|.
TGTGCCAGCAGCCTCCTTGAGGGAAGCTCTGGAAACACCATATATTTT
CASSLLEGSSGNTIYF
>TRBV5-4|.|TRBJ2-1|.
TGTGCCAGCAGCCTAGAAGGGGGCTCCTACAATGAGCAGTTCTTC
CASSLEGGSYNEQFF
>TRBV5-1|TRBD1|TRBJ2-7|.
TGCGCCAGCAGCTGGGGACAGGGGTTTCATGAAGCGGAGTACTTC
CASSWGQGFHEAEYF
>TRBV7-9|.|TRBJ2-7|.
TGTGCCACGGGTGGCGAGCAGTACTTC
CATGGEQYF
>TRBV15|.|TRBJ2-7|.
TGTGCCACCAGCAATGAATGGGGGGGCGCATTTGGGTACGAGCAGTACTTC
CATSNEWGGAFGYEQYF
>TRBV19|TRBD1|TRBJ2-1|.
TGTGCCAGTAGTACCGGGACAGGGGGCGGAATAGAGTTCTTC
CASSTGTGGGIEFF
>TRBV5-4|.|TRBJ2-7|.
TGTGCCAGCAGCGCCCCAGGAGCCGCCTACGAGCAGTACTTC
CASSAPGAAYEQYF
>TRBV11-2|.|TRBJ2-3|.
TGTGCCAGCAGCCCGTTGGTCGGGAGTTGGAGCGGCACAGATACGCAGTATTTT
CASSPLVGSWSGTDTQYF
>TRBV11-3|TRBD1|TRBJ2-1|once
TGTGCCAGCAGCTTTACCGGGACAGTCATTGGCAATGAGCAGTTCTTC
CASSFTGTVIGNEQFF
>TRBV27|.|TRBJ1-3|once
TGTGCCAGCAGTCCCCTCGGCCAGGCTAGAAACACCATATATTTT
CASSPLGQARNTIYF
>TRBV28|.|TRBJ1-1|.
TGTGCCAGCAGGCGAGGGCTGTCCCCCGAAGCTTTCTTT
CASRRGLSPEAFF
>TRBV6-1|.|TRBJ1-3|once
TGTGCCAGCAGCCCAAGTCTAGTTCCTGGAAACACCATATATTTT
CASSPSLVPGNTIYF
>TRBV27|TRBD2|TRBJ2-1|.
TGTGCCAGCGCCCCGGGACTAGCGGTTTACAATGAGCAGTTCTTC
CASAPGLAVYNEQFF
>TRBV5-6|.|TRBJ1-4|.
TGTGCCAGCAGCTTTGTTGGGACTAATGAAAAACTGTTTTTT
CASSFVGTNEKLFF
>TRBV7-3|.|TRBJ2-5|.
TGTGCCGGACCCCTAGGGGTCGCCCAGTACTTC
CAGPLGVAQYF
>TRBV9|.|TRBJ2-1|once
TGTGCCAGCAGCGGGACGACGTACTACAATGAGCAGTTCTTC
CASSGTTYYNEQFF
>TRBV6-4|TRBD1|TRBJ2-3|.
TGTGCCAGCAGCGGACAGGGAAACACAGATACGCAGTATTTT
CASSGQGNTDTQYF
>TRBV11-3|.|TRBJ2-3|.
TGTGCCAGCAGCCTAACAATACCCCCTAGCGAACTGGGGGATACGCAGTATTTT
CASSLTIPPSELGDTQYF
>TRBV5-1|TRBD1|TRBJ2-5|.
TGCGCCAGCAGCCCGGGAGGGACAGGGGCCGAAGAGACCCAGTACTTC
CASSPGGTGAEETQYF
>TRBV2|.|TRBJ2-1|.
TGTGCCAACTCTTTCGGGGCGCCCAATGAGCAGTTCTTC
CANSFGAPNEQFF
>TRBV28|TRBD1|TRBJ2-7|.
TGTGCCAGCAGTAAGCCGGGACAGGGGAACTACGAGCAGTACTTC
CASSKPGQGNYEQYF
>TRBV7-8|TRBD1|TRBJ2-7|.
TGTGCCAGCAGCTTAGGCAGGGGGACAATCTACGAGCAGTACTTC
CASSLGRGTIYEQYF
>TRBV6-4|.|TRBJ2-4|.
TGTGCCGTACATCGCACCGGGTCCACCCCATATGACAAAAACATTCAGTACTTC
CAVHRTGSTPYDKNIQYF
>TRBV10-3|.|TRBJ1-1|.
TGTGCCATCAGTGAACAGGGCAAGAACACTGAAGCTTTCTTT
CAISEQGKNTEAFF
>TRBV13|.|TRBJ1-3|.
TGTGCCAGCAGCTTGGTCCTCTCTGGAAACACCATATATTTT
CASSLVLSGNTIYF
>TRBV19|TRBD2|TRBJ2-7|.
TGTGCCAGTAGCCCGGACCGAGCGGGAGAGAGAGAAAAGCAGTACTTC
CASSPDRAGEREKQYF
>TRBV28|.|TRBJ2-7|.
TGTGCCAGCACTCCCCGACAGGCCTCCTACGAGCAGTACTTC
CASTPRQASYEQYF
>TRBV7-6|TRBD1|TRBJ1-1|.
TGTGCCAGCACTAGGGGGCCCAACACTGAAGCTTTCTTT
CASTRGPNTEAFF
>TRBV7-9|TRBD1|TRBJ2-3|.
TGTGCCAGCAGCTCGCCGACAGGGCTCACAGATACGCAGTATTTT
CASSSPTGLTDTQYF
>TRBV28|TRBD2|TRBJ2-5|.
TGTGCCAGCAGATCCCCTAGCGGGAGGGCCGGTAGGCCCCAGTACTTC
CASRSPSGRAGRPQYF
>TRBV7-8|TRBD1|TRBJ1-5|.
TGTGCCAGCAGCTTGGACGACAGGGTAGTTCAGCCCCAGCATTTT
CASSLDDRVVQPQHF
>TRBV28|TRBD1|TRBJ1-5|.
TGTGCCAGCAGTCCGTACGGACAGGGGAGCAATCAGCCCCAGCATTTT
CASSPYGQGSNQPQHF
>TRBV28|.|TRBJ2-7|.
TGTGCCAGCAGTGTTACGGGGTACGAGCAGTACTTC
CASSVTGYEQYF
>TRBV4-2|.|TRBJ2-2|.
TGTGCCAGCAGCCACACAGGGACCTCAACCGGGGAGCTGTTTTTT
CASSHTGTSTGELFF
>TRBV19|.|TRBJ1-2|.
TGTGCCAGTTCAGACACATACTATGGCTACACCTTC
CASSDTYYGYTF
>TRBV28|.|TRBJ2-7|.
TGTGCCAGCAGATCCCAGCAGGGACGCGAGCAGTACTTC
CASRSQQGREQYF
>TRBV19|.|TRBJ2-1|.
TGTGCCAGTAGTGGACGGGAGCCTTACAATGAGCAGTTCTTC
CASSGREPYNEQFF
>TRBV15|.|TRBJ1-5|.
TGTGCCACCAGCAGGGAGGGTGGGAATCAGCCCCAGCATTTT
CATSREGGNQPQHF
>TRBV29-1|.|TRBJ1-2|.
TGCAGCGTTTCAGATGGCTACACCTTC
CSVSDGYTF
>TRBV5-6|.|TRBJ1-5|.
TGTGCCAGCAGCTTGAACGGGGGCAATCAGCCCCAGCATTTT
CASSLNGGNQPQHF
>TRBV9|TRBD2|TRBJ2-7|.
TGTGCCAGCAGCGTCGGGACTAGCGGCAACTACGAGCAGTACTTC
CASSVGTSGNYEQYF
>TRBV18|.|TRBJ1-2|.
TGTGCCAGCTCACCAGAAAACTATGGCTACACCTTC
CASSPENYGYTF
>TRBV10-1|.|TRBJ1-3|.
TGCGCCAGCAGTGATCACTCGTATCTCTCTGGAAACACCATATATTTT
CASSDHSYLSGNTIYF
>TRBV4-1|TRBD1|TRBJ2-2|.
TGCGCCAGCAGCCAACAGGGGGCAAGGGACACCGGGGAGCTGTTTTTT
CASSQQGARDTGELFF
>TRBV18|.|TRBJ2-1|.
TGTGCCAGCTCACCACTAGTGGGAGATGAGCAGTTCTTC
CASSPLVGDEQFF